The T cell receptor beta chain described here comes from a study of T cell repertoires in cytomegalovirus infection. The study's findings and limits: Clonotype analysis showed dominance of the ex vivo response by HLA-C-restricted CMV-specific TCR beta clonotypes.

This clonotype has more than one count but fewer than ten. Its antigen remains unidentified. CDR3 size: 14 residues. Trimming took 5 bases from V and 7 from J, leaving 12 bases between them. Germline CDR1 SNHLY, CDR2 FYNNEI. Each CDR3 protein gets one entry after TCRdb re-called the reads with MiXCR. The sample lists 490,000 or so distinct CDR3 sequences; roughly 12% were seen once. The TCR sequence derives from a human donor in good health (CMV status not recorded). Some clones in this sample may be carry-over from other donors' samples. V gene TRBV2 combines with J gene TRBJ1-6, with D possibly TRBD1 on 6 matching bases. Source material: PBMCs. This CDR3 is CASSIIQGNSPLHF. The DNA for the CDR3 is TGTGCCAGCAGTATTATACAGGGAAATTCACCCCTCCACTTT.